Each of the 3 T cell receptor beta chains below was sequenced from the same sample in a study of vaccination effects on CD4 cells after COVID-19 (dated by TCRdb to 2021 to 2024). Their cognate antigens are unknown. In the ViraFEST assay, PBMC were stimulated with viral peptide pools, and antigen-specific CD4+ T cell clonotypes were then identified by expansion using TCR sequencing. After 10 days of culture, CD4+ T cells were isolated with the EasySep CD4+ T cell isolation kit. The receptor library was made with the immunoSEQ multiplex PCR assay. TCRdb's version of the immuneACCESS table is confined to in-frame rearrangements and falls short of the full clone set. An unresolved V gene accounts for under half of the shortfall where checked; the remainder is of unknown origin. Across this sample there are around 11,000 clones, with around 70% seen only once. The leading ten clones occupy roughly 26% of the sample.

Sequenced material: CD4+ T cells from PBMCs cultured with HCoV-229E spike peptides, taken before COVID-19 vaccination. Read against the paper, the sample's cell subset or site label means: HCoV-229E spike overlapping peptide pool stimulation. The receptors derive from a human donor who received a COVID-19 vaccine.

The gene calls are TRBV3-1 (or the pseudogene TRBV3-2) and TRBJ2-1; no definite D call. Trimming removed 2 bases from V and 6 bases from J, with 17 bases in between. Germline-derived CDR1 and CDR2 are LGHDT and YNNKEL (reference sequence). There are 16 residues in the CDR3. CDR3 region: CASSQKTTSLGNEQFF. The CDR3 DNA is TGTGCCAGCAGCCAAAAAACAACAAGTCTCGGCAATGAGCAGTTCTTC.

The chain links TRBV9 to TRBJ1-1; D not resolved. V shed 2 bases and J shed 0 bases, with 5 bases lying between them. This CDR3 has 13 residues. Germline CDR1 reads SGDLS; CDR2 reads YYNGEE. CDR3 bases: TGTGCCAGCAGCGTCCTGATGAACACTGAAGCTTTCTTT. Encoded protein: CASSVLMNTEAFF.

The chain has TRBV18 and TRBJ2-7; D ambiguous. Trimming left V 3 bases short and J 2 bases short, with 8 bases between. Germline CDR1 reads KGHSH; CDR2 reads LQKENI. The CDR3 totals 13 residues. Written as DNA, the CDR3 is TGTGCCAGCTCACCCGCAGATGCCTACGAGCAGTACTTC. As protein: CASSPADAYEQYF. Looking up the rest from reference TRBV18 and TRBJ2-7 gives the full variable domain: NAGVMQNPRHLVRRRGQEARLRCSPMKGHSHVYWYRQLPEEGLKFMVYLQKENIIDESGMPKERFSAEFPKEGPSILRIQQVVRGDSAAYFCASSPADAYEQYFGPGTRLTVT.